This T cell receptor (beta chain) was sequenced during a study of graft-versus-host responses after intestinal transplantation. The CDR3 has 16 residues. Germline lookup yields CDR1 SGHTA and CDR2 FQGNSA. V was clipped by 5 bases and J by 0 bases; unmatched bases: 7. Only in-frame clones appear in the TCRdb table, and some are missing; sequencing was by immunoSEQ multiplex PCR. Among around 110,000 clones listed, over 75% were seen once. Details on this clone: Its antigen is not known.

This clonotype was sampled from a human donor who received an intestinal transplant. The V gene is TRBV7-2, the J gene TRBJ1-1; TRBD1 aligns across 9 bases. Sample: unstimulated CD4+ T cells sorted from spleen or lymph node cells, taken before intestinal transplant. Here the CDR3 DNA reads TGTGCCAGCAGCCTATACAGGGGGCGTATGAACACTGAAGCTTTCTTT. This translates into CASSLYRGRMNTEAFF.